This T cell receptor beta chain derives from a study of cytomegalovirus exposure and HLA in healthy donors. TCRdb's table, derived via immunoSEQ multiplex PCR, lists solely in-frame clones and lacks some. The sample includes 150,000 to 200,000 clones, roughly 83% of them seen just once. With 1 base clipped from V and 6 bases from J, the junction kept 3 bases outside the gene matches. In germline, CDR1 is WSHSY, CDR2 SAAADI. This CDR3 comprises 14 residues. These donors were members of the roughly 130-subject validation cohort, a group separate from the roughly 670-subject first cohort. Study conclusions and caveats: Cytomegalovirus association was assigned to around 150 TCR beta chains. Most TCR sequences were uncommon, yet certain public TCRs appeared in many donors.

As for this clone: Its antigen is still unknown.

Sequencing was performed on PBMCs. The sequence was collected from a man aged 25-45 years in good health and CMV-seropositive. The rearrangement links TRBV10-2 to TRBJ1-2; TRBD1 matches at 9 bases. The DNA of the CDR3 is TGCGCCAGCAGTGAGTTTGGGACAGGGAATGGCTACACCTTC. Its translation is CASSEFGTGNGYTF.